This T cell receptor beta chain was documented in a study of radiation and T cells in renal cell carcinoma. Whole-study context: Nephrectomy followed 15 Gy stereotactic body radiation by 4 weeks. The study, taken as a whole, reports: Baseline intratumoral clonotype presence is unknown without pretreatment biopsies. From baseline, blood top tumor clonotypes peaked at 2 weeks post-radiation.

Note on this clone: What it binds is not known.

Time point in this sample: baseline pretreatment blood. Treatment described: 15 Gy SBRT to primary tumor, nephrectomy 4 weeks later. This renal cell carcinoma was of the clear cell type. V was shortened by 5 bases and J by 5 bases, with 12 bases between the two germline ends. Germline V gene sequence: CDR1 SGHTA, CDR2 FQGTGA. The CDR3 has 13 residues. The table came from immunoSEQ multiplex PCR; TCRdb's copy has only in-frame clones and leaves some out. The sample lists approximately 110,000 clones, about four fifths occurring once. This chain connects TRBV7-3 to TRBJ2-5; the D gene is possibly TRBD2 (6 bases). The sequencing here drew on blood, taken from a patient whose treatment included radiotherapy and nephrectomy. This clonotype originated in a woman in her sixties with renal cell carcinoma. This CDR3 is CASSPGRGETQYF. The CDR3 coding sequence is TGTGCCAGCAGCCCCGGACGGGGGGAGACCCAGTACTTC.